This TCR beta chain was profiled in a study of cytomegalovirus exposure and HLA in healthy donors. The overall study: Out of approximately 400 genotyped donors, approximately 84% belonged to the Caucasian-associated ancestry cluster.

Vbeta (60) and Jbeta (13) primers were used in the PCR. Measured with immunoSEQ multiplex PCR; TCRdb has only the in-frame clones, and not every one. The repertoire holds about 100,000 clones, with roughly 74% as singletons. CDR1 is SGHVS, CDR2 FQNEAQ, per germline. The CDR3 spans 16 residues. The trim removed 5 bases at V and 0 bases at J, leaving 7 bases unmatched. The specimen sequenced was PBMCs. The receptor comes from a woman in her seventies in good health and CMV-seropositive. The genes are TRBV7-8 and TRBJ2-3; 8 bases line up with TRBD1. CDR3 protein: CASSLRTGRSTDTQYF. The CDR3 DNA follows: TGTGCCAGCAGCCTCCGGACAGGGAGAAGCACAGATACGCAGTATTTT.